The 23 T cell receptor beta chains below come from one sample, sequenced in a study of T-cell memory formation after mild COVID-19. TCRdb re-called the 5' RACE reads with MiXCR, one entry per CDR3 protein. Among 410,000 or so distinct CDR3 sequences, under 25% were seen once, and the ten largest hold approximately 14%. The specimen sequenced was PBMCs or a T cell subset sorted from them (not recorded which). The receptors were sampled from an adult woman who had mild COVID-19 (a few samples of this study predate the infection). Cell type and time point are not known.

The chain couples TRBV5-1 to TRBJ2-1, with 8 bases fitting TRBD2. The CDR3 length is 12 residues. V shed 4 bases, J shed 15 bases, and the junction held 9 bases outside the gene matches. Germline values: CDR1 SGHRS, CDR2 YFSETQ. The CDR3 nucleotides are TGCGCCAGCAGCATAACCGGGACTAGTCCGTTCTTC. Translation gives CASSITGTSPFF.

This clonotype was detected only a few times. V usage is TRBV20-1 and J usage is TRBJ2-1; TRBD1 aligns across 7 bases. CDR3 size: 16 residues. CDR1 is DFQATT and CDR2 is SNEGSKA in the germline V gene (reference sequence). The junction had 7 bases not matched to a gene; V was cut back by 2 bases and J by 0 bases. This CDR3 is CSARYRGQSSYNEQFF. DNA for the CDR3: TGCAGTGCTAGATACAGGGGCCAAAGCTCCTACAATGAGCAGTTCTTC.

The chain carries TRBV29-1 and TRBJ1-1; no firm D call. The CDR3 is 12 residues long. With 5 bases removed from V and 0 bases from J, the gap between germline ends came to 7 bases. Germline CDR1 SQVTM, CDR2 ANQGSEA. The chain's CDR3 is CSVKGMNTEAFF. The CDR3 region has the DNA TGCAGCGTTAAAGGCATGAACACTGAAGCTTTCTTT. The whole variable domain, filled in from reference TRBV29-1 and TRBJ1-1, reads SAVISQKPSRDICQRGTSLTIQCQVDSQVTMMFWYRQQPGQSLTLIATANQGSEATYESGFVIDKFPISRPNLTFSTLTVSNMSPEDSSIYLCSVKGMNTEAFFGQGTRLTVV.

Ten or more counts support this clonotype. This CDR3 reads CSVVPAGGLNEQFF. The CDR3 coding sequence is TGCAGCGTTGTACCCGCGGGGGGCCTTAATGAGCAGTTCTTC. The rearrangement links TRBV29-1 to TRBJ2-1; TRBD2 matches 8 bases. J gave up 7 bases and V 4 bases, and 9 bases lay outside the gene matches. CDR1 and CDR2 from the germline V gene are SQVTM and ANQGSEA. The CDR3 has 14 residues.

This chain links TRBV27 with TRBJ2-7, with D unresolved. V was shortened by 5 bases and J by 6 bases, with 14 bases between the two germline ends. The germline gives CDR1 MNHEY, CDR2 SMNVEV (reference sequence). There are 13 residues in the CDR3. The CDR3 sequence is CASSNPNRVEQYF. The DNA of the CDR3 is TGTGCCAGCAGTAACCCCAATAGAGTCGAGCAGTACTTC.

This clonotype was recorded a few times. The chain recombines TRBV24-1 with TRBJ1-1; D uncertain. CDR3 length: 12 residues. V lost 9 bases and J 5 bases, leaving 12 bases between the germline ends. Germline V CDR1 and CDR2: KGHDR, SFDVKD. CDR3 sequence reads: CATRGPDTEAFF. In nucleotides, the CDR3 is TGTGCCACCCGGGGTCCGGATACTGAAGCTTTCTTT.

This clonotype was counted a few times. The chain carries TRBV28 and TRBJ1-2; 8 bases agree with TRBD1. Germline V gene data show CDR1 as MDHEN and CDR2 as SYDVKM. The V segment lost 3 bases and the J segment 4 bases; nucleotides outside the gene matches: 7. This CDR3 has 15 amino acids. The CDR3 is CASSFPTGGSYGYTF. CDR3 DNA sequence: TGTGCCAGCAGTTTTCCAACAGGGGGAAGCTATGGCTACACCTTC.

This clonotype was observed a single time. The CDR3 loop is CASSYLGGEQFF. Written as DNA, the CDR3 is TGTGCCAGCAGTTATCTGGGAGGGGAGCAGTTCTTC. The chain employs TRBV6-2 or TRBV6-3 and TRBJ2-1, with TRBD2 identical over 7 bases. With 3 bases clipped from V and 10 bases from J, the junction kept 3 bases outside the gene matches. CDR1 MNHEY and CDR2 SVGEGT come from the germline V gene. The CDR3 sequence is 12 residues long.

This clonotype was counted only a few times. This chain connects TRBV12-5 to TRBJ1-1; D is perhaps TRBD1 (6 bases). From germline, CDR1 is LGHNT and CDR2 FRNRAP. There are 15 residues in the CDR3. V was cut by 5 bases and J by 5 bases, with 18 bases left in between. CDR3 residues: CASGAEQGRNTEAFF. The CDR3 DNA follows: TGTGCTAGTGGTGCCGAACAGGGACGCAATACTGAAGCTTTCTTT. The entire variable domain, with the rest obtained from reference TRBV12-5 and TRBJ1-1, is as follows: DARVTQTPRHKVTEMGQEVTMRCQPILGHNTVFWYRQTMMQGLELLAYFRNRAPLDDSGMPKDRFSAEMPDATLATLKIQPSEPRDSAVYFCASGAEQGRNTEAFFGQGTRLTVV.

This clonotype has only a few counts. The rearrangement uses TRBV7-9 and TRBJ1-1; 7 nucleotides line up with TRBD1. This CDR3 is 16 amino acids long. Germline CDR1 and CDR2: SEHNR and FQNEAQ (reference sequence). V was pared by 5 bases and J by 8 bases, with 17 bases of the junction left unmatched. CDR3 loop: CASSIHLGGGDGEAFF. The CDR3 DNA reads as TGTGCCAGCAGCATACACCTCGGAGGGGGCGACGGGGAAGCTTTCTTT.

This clonotype has only one observation. The genes are TRBV3-1 and TRBJ2-4; maybe TRBD1 (6 bases). CDR3 length equals 13 residues. In germline, CDR1 is LGHDT, CDR2 YNNKEL (reference sequence). Trimming stripped 0 bases from V and 9 bases from J, with 9 bases between. DNA of the CDR3: TGTGCCAGCAGCCAAGACAGGGGCGGCATTCAGTACTTC. Translated, it gives CASSQDRGGIQYF.

This clonotype was detected a few times. The chain is built from TRBV4-3 and TRBJ2-7, with 11 positions matching TRBD2. This CDR3 has 16 residues. Germline V lookup: CDR1 LGHNA, CDR2 YSLEER. V lost 1 base and J lost 3; bases outside the gene matches: 5. The chain's CDR3 is CASSQGSGTSGYEQYF. As DNA, the CDR3 is TGCGCCAGCAGCCAAGGGTCCGGGACTAGCGGCTACGAGCAGTACTTC.

This clonotype came up many times. V is TRBV12-3 or TRBV12-4 and J is TRBJ2-1, with a possible D match to TRBD2 (5 bases). The germline V and J ends were trimmed by 6 bases and 9 bases, with 18 bases remaining between them. The CDR3 is made up of 14 amino acids. The CDR3 is CASSPDLDSGEQFF. CDR3 bases: TGTGCCAGCAGCCCTGATCTGGACTCCGGTGAGCAGTTCTTC.

This clonotype was detected only a few times. This chain connects TRBV15 to TRBJ1-1; a possible D gene is TRBD1 (5 bases). Germline CDR1 and CDR2: LNHNV and YYDKDF (reference sequence). Between the trimmed V and J ends, which lost 0 bases and 5 bases, there was a span of 7 bases. The CDR3 has 13 residues. CDR3 loop: CATSRDGGTEAFF. CDR3 bases: TGTGCCACCAGCAGAGACGGGGGGACTGAAGCTTTCTTT.

This clonotype was seen a handful of times. The chain links TRBV7-8 to TRBJ2-6, with D uncertain. Germline CDR1 is SGHVS and CDR2 is FQNEAQ. This CDR3 spans 14 amino acids. Trimming left V 3 bases short and J 0 bases short, with 3 bases between. This CDR3 is CASSFHSGANVLTF. The DNA of the CDR3 is TGTGCCAGCAGCTTTCACTCTGGGGCCAACGTCCTGACTTTC.

This clonotype was detected only a few times. This rearrangement joins TRBV25-1 to TRBJ2-7, with D unclear. CDR1 and CDR2 from the germline V gene are MGHDK and SYGVNS. Trimming removed 2 bases from V and 1 base from J, with 9 bases in between. CDR3 length: 14 residues. The CDR3 sequence: CASSEIGSSYEQYF. The CDR3 DNA is TGTGCCAGCAGTGAAATCGGCAGTTCCTACGAGCAGTACTTC.

This clonotype was seen more than once but under ten times. The V gene is TRBV5-5, the J gene TRBJ2-4, with a weak D call TRBD2 (6 bases). This CDR3 contains 18 residues. Trimming took off 5 bases at V and 6 bases at J, with 27 bases between the two ends. CDR1 and CDR2 from the germline V gene are SGHKS and YYEKEE (reference sequence). The CDR3 DNA reads TGTGCCAGCAGGAGGGCATGGGACTCCGGAACGAGGAGAAACATTCAGTACTTC. It translates to CASRRAWDSGTRRNIQYF.

This clonotype was picked up a small number of times. This sequence joins TRBV20-1 and TRBJ2-2, with TRBD2 as a possible D gene (6 bases). The CDR3 length is 15 residues. V gave up 1 base and J gave up 3 bases, with 12 bases separating them. Germline loops: CDR1 DFQATT, CDR2 SNEGSKA (reference sequence). The chain's CDR3 is CSARVAGTDTGELFF. DNA of the CDR3: TGCAGTGCTAGAGTGGCGGGAACGGACACCGGGGAGCTGTTTTTT.

This clonotype was observed a handful of times. V and J are TRBV29-1 and TRBJ2-5; 10 bases fit TRBD1. The V and J ends lost 6 bases and 0 bases, in that order; junction bases with no gene match: 7. The CDR3 is 15 residues long. Germline CDR1 reads SQVTM; CDR2 reads ANQGSEA. The CDR3 protein is CSVGTGATYQETQYF. CDR3 nucleotides: TGCAGCGTAGGGACAGGGGCCACGTACCAAGAGACCCAGTACTTC.

The chain employs TRBV12-3 or TRBV12-4 and TRBJ2-7, with a weak D call TRBD1 (5 bases). With 3 bases removed from V and 0 bases from J, the gap between germline ends came to 15 bases. CDR3 length equals 16 residues. The CDR3 loop reads CASSFAERGNSYEQYF. CDR3 in DNA: TGTGCCAGCAGTTTCGCTGAAAGGGGCAACTCCTACGAGCAGTACTTC.

There are a few counts of this clonotype. This chain joins TRBV4-2 and TRBJ1-5; no firm D call. The germline gives CDR1 LGHNA, CDR2 YNFKEQ. Trimming stripped 0 bases from V and 8 bases from J, with 8 bases between. The CDR3 has 13 residues. In DNA form, the CDR3 reads TGTGCCAGCAGCCAAGACCTTTGGAAGCCCCAGCATTTT. It codes for CASSQDLWKPQHF.

The chain has TRBV4-1 and TRBJ2-1; 8 bases match TRBD2. Germline lookup yields CDR1 MGHRA and CDR2 YSYEKL. With V trimmed by 4 bases and J by 9 bases, 17 bases remained unmatched. This CDR3 is built from 17 residues. CDR3 sequence (DNA): TGCGCCAGCAGCCCCAGGGCCCAACGGACTAGCTTGGGTGAGCAGTTCTTC. It translates to CASSPRAQRTSLGEQFF.

This clonotype was counted between two and nine times. The chain links TRBV7-3 to TRBJ1-1; D remains unclear. Germline CDR1 SGHTA, CDR2 FQGTGA. This CDR3 comprises 12 residues. The V end was cut by 6 bases, the J end by 5 bases, with 10 bases between. CDR3 sequence reads: CASRLGLTEAFF. CDR3 bases: TGTGCCAGCAGACTTGGGTTGACTGAAGCTTTCTTT.